Presented here are 7 T cell receptor beta chains from one specimen sequenced in a study of blood T cell repertoires in COVID-19. Clones were sequenced by immunoSEQ multiplex PCR, and TCRdb holds only the in-frame ones, with some missing. The sample has roughly 340,000 clones, approximately 91% seen once; the top ten hold 7.3%. What was sequenced was peripheral blood. Receptors originate from a woman aged 65 to 85 with COVID-19, enrolled during active disease.

This sequence joins TRBV6-5 and TRBJ2-5; D is perhaps TRBD2 (5 bases). V dropped 6 bases and J dropped 2 bases, with 13 bases sitting between them. This CDR3 has 14 amino acids. Germline-derived CDR1 and CDR2 are MNHEY and SVGAGI. The CDR3 DNA reads as TGTGCCAGCAGCCCCGGACGGACTCAAGAGACCCAGTACTTC. This encodes CASSPGRTQETQYF.

V usage is TRBV6-5 and J usage is TRBJ1-4; possible D gene TRBD1, 6 bases. Germline V CDR1 and CDR2: MNHEY, SVGAGI. V was clipped by 2 bases and J by 7 bases, with 14 bases between them. This CDR3 has 15 amino acids. CDR3 sequence reads: CASSYTGTSGEKLFF. CDR3 nucleotides: TGTGCCAGCAGTTACACCGGGACATCTGGTGAAAAACTGTTTTTT.

This chain connects TRBV30 to TRBJ2-3, with a tentative D call TRBD2 (5 bases). The CDR3 loop spans 14 amino acids. The germline V gene has CDR1 GTSNPN and CDR2 SVGIG (reference sequence). The V gene lost 0 bases and the J gene lost 6 bases, with 13 bases spanning the gap. The CDR3 protein is CAWSVLLGADTQYF. Written as DNA, the CDR3 is TGTGCCTGGAGTGTACTACTAGGTGCTGATACGCAGTATTTT.

This clone was detected a few times. The chain recombines TRBV30 with TRBJ1-5; D is ambiguous. The length of the CDR3 is 13 residues. V lost 1 base and J 7 bases, leaving 11 bases between the germline ends. Per the germline V gene, CDR1 is GTSNPN and CDR2 is SVGIG (reference sequence). The CDR3 DNA follows: TGTGCCTGGAGTGACGGAGAGGGCCAGCCCCAGCATTTT. Its translation is CAWSDGEGQPQHF.

The V call is TRBV10-3, the J call TRBJ2-5; TRBD1 is a possible D gene (6 bases). This CDR3 is 12 amino acids long. CDR1 and CDR2 (germline): ENHRY, SYGVKD. V was clipped by 11 bases and J by 1 base, with 11 bases between them. The CDR3 spells CAAGTLQETQYF. DNA for the CDR3: TGTGCCGCCGGGACACTCCAAGAGACCCAGTACTTC.

This clone was picked up one time. The CDR3, as DNA: TGTGCCACCAGCAGAGTCGGGGAGGGTGAAAAACTGTTTTTT. Protein product: CATSRVGEGEKLFF. The chain links TRBV15 to TRBJ1-4; the D is unclear. Trimming removed 1 base at V and 7 bases at J, with 10 bases between. Germline V gene lookup returns CDR1 LNHNV and CDR2 YYDKDF (reference sequence). The CDR3 contains 14 residues.

This rearrangement joins TRBV6-1 to TRBJ1-4, with 7 bases matching TRBD1. J was trimmed by 7 bases and V by 4 bases; bases with no gene match: 12. CDR1 is MNHNS and CDR2 is SASEGT in the germline V gene. CDR3 length: 16 amino acids. The CDR3 sequence is CASSASHGTVGEKLFF. The CDR3 DNA is TGTGCCAGCAGTGCGTCGCACGGGACAGTCGGTGAAAAACTGTTTTTT.